The next 18 T cell receptor beta chains were all read from a single sample in a study of shared clonotypes between healthy human individuals. The table came from immunoSEQ multiplex PCR; TCRdb's copy has only in-frame clones and leaves some out. The sample holds 2 million or so clones; about 95% are singletons and the top ten take approximately 1.2%. Naive-designated CD8 cells lacked CD45RO, were positively enriched for CCR7, and omitted terminally differentiated effector memory CD45RA+ cells. The sequenced material came from naive CD8+ T cells sorted from blood. All receptors derive from a man younger than 30 in good health.

A word on this clone: The same CDR3 can be traced to other DNA sequences in this sample. The genes are TRBV11-2 and TRBJ2-7; weak D call: TRBD2 (5 bases). Germline-derived CDR1 and CDR2 are SGHAT and FQNNGV. V was trimmed by 1 base and J by 3 bases, leaving 10 bases between them. This CDR3 is built from 14 residues. The CDR3 DNA sequence: TGTGCCAGCAGCTTAGGCGGAGGATTCTACGAGCAGTACTTC. Translation gives CASSLGGGFYEQYF.

The rearrangement links TRBV5-1 to TRBJ2-1; TRBD1 aligns across 9 bases. This CDR3 spans 14 amino acids. V shed 3 bases, J shed 10 bases, and the junction held 8 bases outside the gene matches. Per germline, CDR1 SGHRS and CDR2 YFSETQ. CDR3 amino acids: CASSSRTGAREQFF. The CDR3 DNA reads TGCGCCAGCAGCTCCCGGACAGGGGCGAGGGAGCAGTTCTTC.

The gene calls are TRBV15 and TRBJ1-2, with D unresolved. There are 13 residues in the CDR3. Looked up from germline, CDR1 is LNHNV and CDR2 is YYDKDF (reference sequence). The V and J ends lost 1 base and 3 bases respectively, with 6 bases between them. This CDR3 is CATSRGGDYGYTF. The CDR3, as DNA: TGTGCCACCAGCAGAGGTGGCGACTATGGCTACACCTTC.

The sample holds one count of this clone. This chain links TRBV4-1 with TRBJ2-3, with 10 positions matching TRBD2. The CDR3 has 15 amino acids. V shed 6 bases, J shed 4 bases, and the junction held 7 bases outside the gene matches. The germline gives CDR1 MGHRA, CDR2 YSYEKL. The CDR3 DNA is TGCGCCAGCAGATTGGCTAGCGGGAGTCCAGATACGCAGTATTTT. Encoded protein: CASRLASGSPDTQYF.

The V and J genes are TRBV6-1 and TRBJ2-3, with 7 bases lining up with TRBD2. Germline lookup yields CDR1 MNHNS and CDR2 SASEGT. Trimming cost V 2 bases and J 2 bases; bases outside gene matches: 4. This CDR3 has 15 residues. The CDR3 DNA reads TGTGCCAGCAGTGAATGGGGGGGAGACACAGATACGCAGTATTTT. This encodes CASSEWGGDTDTQYF.

The chain has TRBV10-3 and TRBJ2-1; TRBD1 matches at 8 bases. The junction had 12 bases not matched to a gene; V was cut back by 4 bases and J by 7 bases. This CDR3 is 16 amino acids long. CDR1 and CDR2 from the germline V gene are ENHRY and SYGVKD. CDR3 residues: CAISGTGSFLWNEQFF. CDR3 nucleotide sequence: TGTGCCATCAGTGGGACAGGGAGTTTTCTATGGAATGAGCAGTTCTTC.

This chain connects TRBV6-6 to TRBJ2-7; 10 bases agree with TRBD1. Trimming removed 5 bases from V and 6 bases from J; junction bases left unmatched: 4. The CDR3 is 13 residues long. Germline CDR1 reads MNHNY; CDR2 reads SVGAGI (reference sequence). CDR3 DNA sequence: TGTGCCAGCAGTCCCGGGACAGGGGTCGAGCAGTACTTC. It encodes CASSPGTGVEQYF.

The chain employs TRBV6-6 and TRBJ2-1; TRBD1 matches at 7 bases. CDR3 size: 14 residues. Germline lookup yields CDR1 MNHNY and CDR2 SVGAGI (reference sequence). V dropped 4 bases and J dropped 10; count of bases not matched to a gene: 10. This chain's CDR3 is CASSWGTVEGEQFF. The CDR3, as DNA: TGTGCCAGCAGTTGGGGGACAGTGGAAGGCGAGCAGTTCTTC.

This clone was seen a single time. The V gene is TRBV27, the J gene TRBJ2-6, with 8 positions matching TRBD1. V shed 5 bases and J 1 base; nucleotides not matched to a gene: 7. The germline V gene encodes CDR1 MNHEY and CDR2 SMNVEV (reference sequence). CDR3 size: 17 residues. In nucleotides, the CDR3 is TGTGCCAGCAGTCCGACAGGGGTACTATCTGGGGCCAACGTCCTGACTTTC. Translation gives CASSPTGVLSGANVLTF.

This chain joins TRBV27 and TRBJ2-2; D possibly corresponds to TRBD2 (7 bases). The CDR3 is 16 residues long. Trimming pared 6 bases from V and 6 bases from J, leaving 20 bases between. CDR1 is MNHEY, CDR2 SMNVEV, per germline (reference sequence). CDR3 nucleotide sequence: TGTGCCAGCAGCAACCACAGGGTGGCGGGGGCCGGGGAGCTGTTTTTT. The encoded protein is CASSNHRVAGAGELFF.

The chain carries TRBV7-9 and TRBJ2-5; 7 bases are shared with TRBD2. Germline V lookup: CDR1 SEHNR, CDR2 FQNEAQ (reference sequence). With V trimmed by 5 bases and J by 5 bases, 8 bases remained unmatched. The CDR3 has 14 amino acids. CDR3 coding DNA: TGTGCCAGCAGCCCCTCGGGCGGGGGTGAGACCCAGTACTTC. This codes for CASSPSGGGETQYF.

The chain joins TRBV5-1 to TRBJ2-2, with a weak D call TRBD1 (5 bases). The V gene lost 7 bases and the J gene lost 0 bases, with 16 bases spanning the gap. Germline V lookup: CDR1 SGHRS, CDR2 YFSETQ. This CDR3 has 16 amino acids. The CDR3 loop is CASQDLGHSNTGELFF. In DNA form, the CDR3 reads TGCGCCAGCCAGGATCTAGGACATTCGAACACCGGGGAGCTGTTTTTT.

The chain is built from TRBV10-1 and TRBJ2-4; D is undetermined. This CDR3 is built from 17 residues. CDR1 and CDR2 (germline): WNHNN, SYGVQD (reference sequence). Trimming removed 0 bases at V and 0 bases at J, with 12 bases between. CDR3: CASSESAPGEAKNIQYF. The CDR3 DNA is TGCGCCAGCAGTGAGTCGGCCCCTGGAGAAGCCAAAAACATTCAGTACTTC.

This clone has just one count. V gene TRBV9 combines with J gene TRBJ1-1, with 7 bases identical to TRBD1. Trimming took 2 bases from V and 6 from J; bases not matched to a gene: 4. The CDR3 extends over 13 amino acids. Looked up from germline, CDR1 is SGDLS and CDR2 is YYNGEE. DNA for the CDR3: TGTGCCAGCAGCGTTCACACAGGGGCTGAAGCTTTCTTT. It is translated as CASSVHTGAEAFF.

This chain links TRBV10-3 with TRBJ2-7; D unclear. The V gene lost 4 bases and the J gene lost 2 bases, with 9 bases spanning the gap. CDR3 length equals 13 residues. CDR1 is ENHRY and CDR2 is SYGVKD in the germline V gene. CDR3 sequence reads: CAISVGQAYEQYF. As DNA, the CDR3 is TGTGCCATCAGTGTGGGCCAGGCCTACGAGCAGTACTTC.

The J gene is TRBJ1-1, the V gene TRBV11-2; TRBD1 matches 9 bases. With 4 bases clipped from V and 5 bases from J, the junction kept 8 bases outside the gene matches. This CDR3 spans 15 amino acids. Germline V gene data show CDR1 as SGHAT and CDR2 as FQNNGV. The DNA for the CDR3 is TGTGCCAGCAGCTACAGGACAGGGGTGGGGACTGAAGCTTTCTTT. Protein: CASSYRTGVGTEAFF.

The V gene is TRBV9, the J gene TRBJ1-2, with 8 bases that match TRBD1. Germline lookup yields CDR1 SGDLS and CDR2 YYNGEE. V was clipped by 3 bases and J by 7 bases; unmatched bases: 11. The CDR3 loop spans 15 amino acids. CDR3 DNA sequence: TGTGCCAGCAGCGGAGGCGAGGACAGGGCGGCTGGCTACACCTTC. Its protein product is CASSGGEDRAAGYTF.

The CDR3 coding sequence is TGTGCCAGCGTCAGGCCTTACTACAATGAGCAGTTCTTC. Its translation is CASVRPYYNEQFF. The genes are TRBV6-1 and TRBJ2-1; the D is unclear. This CDR3 comprises 13 residues. Per the germline V gene, CDR1 is MNHNS and CDR2 is SASEGT. With 8 bases removed from V and 3 bases from J, the gap between germline ends came to 11 bases.